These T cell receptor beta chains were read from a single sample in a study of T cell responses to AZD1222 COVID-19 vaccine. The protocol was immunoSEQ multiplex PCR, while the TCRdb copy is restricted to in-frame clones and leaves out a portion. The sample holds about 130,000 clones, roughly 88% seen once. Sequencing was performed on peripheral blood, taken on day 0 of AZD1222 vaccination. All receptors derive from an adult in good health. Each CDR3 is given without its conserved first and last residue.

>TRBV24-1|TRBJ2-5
ATSDPSGGAGETQY
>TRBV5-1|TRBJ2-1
ASSFRGRDNEQF
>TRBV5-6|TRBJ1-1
ASSFEGNTEAF
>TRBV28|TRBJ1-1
ASTKSTTEAF
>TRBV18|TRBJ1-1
ASSPPQGVNTEAF
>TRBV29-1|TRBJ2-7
SVQGGSYEQY
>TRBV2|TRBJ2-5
ASSAVRETQY
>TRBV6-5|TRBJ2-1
ASSSPGPNEQF
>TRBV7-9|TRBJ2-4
ASSSQVRGGIQY
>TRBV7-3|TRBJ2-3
AAVGRTSTDTQY
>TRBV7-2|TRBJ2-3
ASSPGLAGGVDTQY
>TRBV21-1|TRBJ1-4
ASSKKAAPNEKLF
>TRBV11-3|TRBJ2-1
ASSLGGLAGVYEQF
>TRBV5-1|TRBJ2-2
ASRDADTGELF
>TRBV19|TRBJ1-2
ASSIAKNYGYT
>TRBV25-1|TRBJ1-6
ASSEEQGNSPLH
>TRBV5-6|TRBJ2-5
ASSLGIGTDQETQY
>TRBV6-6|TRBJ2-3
ASSPSGTSTDTQY
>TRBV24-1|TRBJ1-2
ATSEDGVGGYT
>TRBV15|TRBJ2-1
ATSRALAGGYNEQF
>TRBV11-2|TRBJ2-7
ASSFGRGLSYEQY
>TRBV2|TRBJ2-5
ASGWSGQFGETQY
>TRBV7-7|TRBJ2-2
ASSWTGGMNTGELF
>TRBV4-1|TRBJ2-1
ASSQWAATRNSGDNEQF
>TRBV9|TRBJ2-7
ASSPRFPGTFYEQY
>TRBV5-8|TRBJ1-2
ASSSGPQGWDGYT
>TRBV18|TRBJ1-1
ASSPLQGGGTEAF
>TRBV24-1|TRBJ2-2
ATKAGGYTGELF
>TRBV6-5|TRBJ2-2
ASSWAGLNTGELF
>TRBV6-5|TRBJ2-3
ASKRDSSTDTQY
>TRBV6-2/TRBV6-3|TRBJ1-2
ASSAHRDGYT
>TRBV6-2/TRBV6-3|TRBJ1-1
ASSLAFWAF
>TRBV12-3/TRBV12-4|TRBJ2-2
ASSLWGGELF
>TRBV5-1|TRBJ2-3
ASSLGQGSTDTQY
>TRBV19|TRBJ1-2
ASSIGQGFYGYT
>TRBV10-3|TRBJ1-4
AISENFSGNEKLF